This TCR beta chain was documented in a study of beta chain features in type 1 diabetes. CD4+ cells of the naive, central memory, regulatory and stem cell-like memory types were sorted via CD45RO/CCR7/CD25/CD127/CD95/CD27. General observations from the study: There was no resolution here of whether HLA type influences TCRB rearrangement.

This clone was seen a handful of times. Its specificity is unknown. The V gene end was trimmed by 3 bases and the J gene end by 8 bases; junction bases not matched to a gene: 13. The V gene's germline CDR1 is LGHNA and CDR2 YSLEER. This CDR3 has 17 residues. The investigators reverse transcribed all of the isolated RNA, so they sequenced expressed TCRB transcripts. The table came from immunoSEQ multiplex PCR; TCRdb's copy has only in-frame clones and leaves some out. The repertoire holds more than 300,000 clones, with approximately 8% as singletons. The sequenced sample consisted of central memory CD4+ T cells from blood. The sequence was obtained from a woman aged 18 to 35 in good health. The rearrangement joins TRBV4-3 to TRBJ2-1, with 10 bases identical to TRBD2. This CDR3 reads CASSHDGPSGRDDEQFF. CDR3 DNA: TGCGCCAGCAGCCACGATGGGCCTAGCGGGAGAGACGATGAGCAGTTCTTC.